The clone carrying this T cell receptor beta chain has a count of ten or more. No antigen is known for it. The sample belongs to a study of response to subunit inactivated influenza vaccine. Study results and limitations: Authors suggested each seasonal flu vaccination may recruit only limited numbers of new T cells.

A single record per CDR3 protein comes from TCRdb applying MiXCR to the RT-PCR reads. The sample lists about 500,000 distinct CDR3 sequences, less than 7.5% occurring once. Trimming left V 6 bases short and J 1 base short, with 15 bases between. There are 14 residues in the CDR3. Germline V gene lookup returns CDR1 DFQATT and CDR2 SNEGSKA (reference sequence). The clonotype originates from a man between 50 and 69 years old who received an inactivated influenza vaccine. This material consisted of PBMCs from blood, taken around 25 months after vaccination. This chain uses TRBV20-1 with TRBJ1-1, with D possibly being TRBD1 (6 bases). The CDR3 loop reads CSARGGTTNTEAFF. The CDR3 DNA reads as TGCAGTGCCCGGGGGGGCACGACGAACACTGAAGCTTTCTTT.